The 17 T cell receptor beta chains below come from one sample, sequenced in a study of cytomegalovirus exposure and HLA in healthy donors. With 60 Vbeta and 13 Jbeta primers, the PCR was carried out. Only in-frame clones appear in the TCRdb table, and some are missing; sequencing was by immunoSEQ multiplex PCR. The data contain approximately 160,000 clones, around 80% of them seen just once; the ten biggest clones take up about 7%. Sequences were obtained from PBMCs. Receptors were obtained from a young man in good health and CMV-seropositive.

This CDR3 is CASSFKQGYSNQPQHF. The CDR3 DNA is TGTGCCAGCAGCTTCAAACAGGGTTATAGCAATCAGCCCCAGCATTTT. This rearrangement joins TRBV5-6 to TRBJ1-5, with a tentative D call TRBD1 (6 bases). Germline V lookup: CDR1 SGHDT, CDR2 YYEEEE. V was pared by 2 bases and J by 0 bases, with 12 bases between. This CDR3 comprises 16 residues. The full variable domain, rest sourced from reference TRBV5-6 and TRBJ1-5, is DAGVTQSPTHLIKTRGQQVTLRCSPKSGHDTVSWYQQALGQGPQFIFQYYEEEERQRGNFPDRFSGHQFPNYSSELNVNALLLGDSALYLCASSFKQGYSNQPQHFGDGTRLSIL.

This chain joins TRBV11-3 and TRBJ1-4; 8 nucleotides match TRBD1. With 5 bases clipped from V and 8 bases from J, the junction kept 10 bases outside the gene matches. The CDR3 has 15 residues. Germline V lookup: CDR1 SGHNT, CDR2 YENEEA. The CDR3 nucleotides read TGTGCCAGCAGCCCGAACGACAGGGGAGGCGAAAAACTGTTTTTT. It translates to CASSPNDRGGEKLFF.

The CDR3 DNA sequence: TGTGCCAGCAGTGATCTGACCGGGAGGGGGACCGGGGAGCTGTTTTTT. This encodes CASSDLTGRGTGELFF. The chain uses TRBV6-1 and TRBJ2-2; 8 bases are a match to TRBD2. Unmatched junction bases numbered 8, after V lost 3 bases and J lost 5 bases. Germline V CDR1 and CDR2: MNHNS, SASEGT. The CDR3 length is 16 residues.

This clone was counted ten times or more. V and J are TRBV4-2 and TRBJ2-3; 9 positions match TRBD1. The CDR3 has 17 amino acids. The germline gives CDR1 LGHNA, CDR2 YNFKEQ. Unmatched junction bases numbered 11, after V lost 4 bases and J lost 3 bases. CDR3 DNA: TGTGCCAGCAGCCCACTTCCCCCGGGACAGGGAACAGATACGCAGTATTTT. Residues: CASSPLPPGQGTDTQYF.

This chain uses TRBV27 with TRBJ1-5; 8 positions match TRBD1. The germline V gene has CDR1 MNHEY and CDR2 SMNVEV (reference sequence). The CDR3 totals 16 residues. V shed 5 bases and J 2 bases; nucleotides not matched to a gene: 8. The CDR3 here is CASSASGGRGNQPQHF. The CDR3 DNA is TGTGCCAGCAGTGCATCAGGGGGCAGGGGCAATCAGCCCCAGCATTTT.

CDR3 bases: TGTGCCAGCAGCCAAGAGGAGAACGGGGGCACAGATACGCAGTATTTT. This sequence encodes CASSQEENGGTDTQYF. The chain couples TRBV4-2 to TRBJ2-3; possibly TRBD2 for D (5 bases). The CDR3 is 16 residues long. V was trimmed by 0 bases and J by 1 base, leaving 11 bases between them. The germline V gene has CDR1 LGHNA and CDR2 YNFKEQ.

CDR3 residues: CASSQVGAGGWDTGELFF. In nucleotides, the CDR3 is TGTGCCAGCAGCCAAGTTGGGGCAGGGGGTTGGGACACCGGGGAGCTGTTTTTT. The V and J genes are TRBV4-2 and TRBJ2-2, with 7 nucleotides matching TRBD1. The V segment lost 1 base and the J segment 3 bases; nucleotides outside the gene matches: 11. CDR3 length: 18 amino acids. Per germline, CDR1 LGHNA and CDR2 YNFKEQ.

A few counts support this clone. The chain recombines TRBV6-5 with TRBJ1-2, with a possible D match to TRBD1 (5 bases). The CDR3 loop spans 13 amino acids. Germline values: CDR1 MNHEY, CDR2 SVGAGI. Trimming took off 6 bases at V and 1 base at J, with 9 bases between the two ends. CDR3 DNA: TGTGCCAGCAGCCCAGGGATTAACTATGGCTACACCTTC. It codes for CASSPGINYGYTF.

Only one count was recorded for this clone. The genes are TRBV19 and TRBJ2-1; 8 bases line up with TRBD1. CDR3 length: 12 amino acids. J was trimmed by 15 bases and V by 2 bases; bases with no gene match: 6. In germline, CDR1 is LNHDA, CDR2 SQIVND (reference sequence). The CDR3 region has the DNA TGTGCCAGTAGTATACAGGGGGCGTTTCTGTTCTTC. It is translated as CASSIQGAFLFF.

On this clone itself: One end of the junction is discordant with germline, which a read error may explain. J is TRBJ2-1 and V is TRBV7-9; 7 nucleotides match TRBD2. Germline V gene lookup returns CDR1 SEHNR and CDR2 FQNEAQ (reference sequence). This CDR3 has 15 residues. CDR3: CSSSLISGKHNEQFF. CDR3 nucleotides: TGTTCCAGCAGCTTAATCAGCGGGAAACACAATGAGCAGTTCTTC.

The gene calls are TRBV18 and TRBJ1-4; 7 nucleotides agree with TRBD1. CDR1 and CDR2 (germline): KGHSH, LQKENI. CDR3 length equals 14 residues. J lost 5 bases, V lost 6 bases, and 6 bases had no gene match. DNA for the CDR3: TGTGCCAGCTCCGGTCCAGGGGGGAATGAAAAACTGTTTTTT. Its protein product is CASSGPGGNEKLFF.

V gene TRBV4-1 combines with J gene TRBJ2-6; the D is unclear. Trimming took off 1 base at V and 4 bases at J, with 8 bases between the two ends. This CDR3 has 15 amino acids. Germline loops: CDR1 MGHRA, CDR2 YSYEKL. The CDR3, as DNA: TGCGCCAGCAGCCAAGTTGGCTGGGGGGCCAACGTCCTGACTTTC. As protein: CASSQVGWGANVLTF.

This chain uses TRBV10-3 with TRBJ1-5; D unclear. The CDR3 is 15 amino acids. The V end lost 3 bases, the J end lost 3 bases, and 12 bases lay between the germline ends. CDR1 and CDR2 from the germline V gene are ENHRY and SYGVKD. The CDR3 spells CAISEGGQVNQPQHF. CDR3 DNA sequence: TGTGCCATCAGTGAAGGAGGCCAGGTCAATCAGCCCCAGCATTTT.

This chain links TRBV7-9 with TRBJ2-1, with a tentative D call TRBD1 (8 bases). Germline V gene data show CDR1 as SEHNR and CDR2 as FQNEAQ (reference sequence). This CDR3 comprises 15 residues. V was trimmed by 5 bases and J by 5 bases, leaving 16 bases between them. The CDR3 loop reads CASSEQGGANNEQFF. DNA of the CDR3: TGTGCCAGCAGCGAACAGGGGGGGGCTAACAATGAGCAGTTCTTC.

The chain has TRBV2 and TRBJ1-5; D gene uncertain. CDR1 and CDR2 (germline): SNHLY, FYNNEI. The CDR3 has 14 amino acids. Between the trimmed V and J ends, which lost 8 bases and 0 bases, there was a span of 11 bases. The CDR3 loop is CASGSFDSNQPQHF. The CDR3 DNA reads TGTGCCAGCGGGAGTTTTGATAGCAATCAGCCCCAGCATTTT.

This chain links TRBV7-8 with TRBJ2-1, with 15 bases lining up with TRBD2. The V segment lost 5 bases and the J segment 2 bases; nucleotides outside the gene matches: 7. The CDR3 spans 18 residues. The germline gives CDR1 SGHVS, CDR2 FQNEAQ. CDR3 in amino acids: CASSPGLAGGRAYNEQFF. CDR3 nucleotide sequence: TGTGCCAGCAGCCCGGGACTAGCGGGGGGAAGAGCCTACAATGAGCAGTTCTTC. The variable domain in full, with the rest retrieved from reference TRBV7-8 and TRBJ2-1, is GAGVSQSPRYKVAKRGQDVALRCDPISGHVSLFWYQQALGQGPEFLTYFQNEAQLDKSGLPSDRFFAERPEGSVSTLKIQRTQQEDSAVYLCASSPGLAGGRAYNEQFFGPGTRLTVL.

The chain employs TRBV29-1 and TRBJ2-1; 12 nucleotides agree with TRBD2. There are 17 residues in the CDR3. Looked up from germline, CDR1 is SQVTM and CDR2 is ANQGSEA. V trimming: 6 bases; J trimming: 2 bases; junction bases outside the gene matches: 11. CDR3 loop: CSVLGLAGGQTYNEQFF. CDR3 nucleotides: TGCAGCGTCCTGGGCCTAGCGGGAGGGCAGACCTACAATGAGCAGTTCTTC.